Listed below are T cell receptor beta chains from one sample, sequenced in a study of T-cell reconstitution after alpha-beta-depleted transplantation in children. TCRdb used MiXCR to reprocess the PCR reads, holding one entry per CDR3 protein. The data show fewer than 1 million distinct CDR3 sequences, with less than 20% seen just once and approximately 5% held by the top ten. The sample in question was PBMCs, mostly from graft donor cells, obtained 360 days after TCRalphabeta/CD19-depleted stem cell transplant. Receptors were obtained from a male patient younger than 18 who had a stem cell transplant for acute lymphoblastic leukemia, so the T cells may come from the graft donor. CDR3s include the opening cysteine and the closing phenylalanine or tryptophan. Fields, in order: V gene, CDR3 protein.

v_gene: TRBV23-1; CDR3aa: CASSQITGDSNQPQHF
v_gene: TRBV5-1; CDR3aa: CASSLYGGNSYNEQFF
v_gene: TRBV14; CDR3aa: CASSQEWGRFGYGYTF
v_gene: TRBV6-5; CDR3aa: CASSYPIEVSNYGYTF
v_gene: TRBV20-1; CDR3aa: CSARDMAGAGNTIYF
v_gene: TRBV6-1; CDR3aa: CASRFGELFF
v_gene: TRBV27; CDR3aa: CASSLLRVPREKLFF
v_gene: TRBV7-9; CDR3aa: CASSSTRDRRTDTQYF
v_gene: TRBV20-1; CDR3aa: CSARDGGTSTYEQYF
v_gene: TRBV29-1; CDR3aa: CSVEEEGDEQYF
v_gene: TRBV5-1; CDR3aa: CASSLTSGRGSGELFF
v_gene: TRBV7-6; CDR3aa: CASSSDSPYQETQYF
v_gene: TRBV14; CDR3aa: CASSQWGAWGGTDTQYF
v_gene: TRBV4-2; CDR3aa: CASSESTGLGTEAFF
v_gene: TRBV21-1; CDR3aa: CASSNYRGRDRYQAFF
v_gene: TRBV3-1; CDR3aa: CASSLGRSYNSPLHF
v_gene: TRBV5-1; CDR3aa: CASQPGAAYNYGYTF
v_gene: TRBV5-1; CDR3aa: CASSLVVRNYGYTF
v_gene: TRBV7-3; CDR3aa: CASSSDRGSTDTQYF
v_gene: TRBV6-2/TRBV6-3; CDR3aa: CASSYREAYTEAFF
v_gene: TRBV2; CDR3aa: CASSQPLAESTDTQYF
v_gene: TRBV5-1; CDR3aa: CASSLDIAGSFTDTQYF
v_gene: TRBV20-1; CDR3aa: CSARVREVSYNEQFF
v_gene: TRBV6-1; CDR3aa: CASSHGGISYEQYF
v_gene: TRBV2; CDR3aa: CASSADRGNTEAFF